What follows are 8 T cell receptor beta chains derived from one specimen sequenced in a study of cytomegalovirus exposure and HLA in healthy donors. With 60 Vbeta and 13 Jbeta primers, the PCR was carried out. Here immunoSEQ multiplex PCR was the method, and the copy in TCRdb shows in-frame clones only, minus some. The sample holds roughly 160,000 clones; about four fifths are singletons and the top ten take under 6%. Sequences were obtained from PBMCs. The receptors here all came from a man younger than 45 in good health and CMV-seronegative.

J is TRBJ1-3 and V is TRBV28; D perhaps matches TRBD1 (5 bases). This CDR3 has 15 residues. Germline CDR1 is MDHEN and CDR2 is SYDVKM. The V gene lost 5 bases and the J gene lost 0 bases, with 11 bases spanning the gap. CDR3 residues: CASSLGAFSGNTIYF. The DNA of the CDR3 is TGTGCCAGCAGTCTTGGGGCCTTCTCTGGAAACACCATATATTTT.

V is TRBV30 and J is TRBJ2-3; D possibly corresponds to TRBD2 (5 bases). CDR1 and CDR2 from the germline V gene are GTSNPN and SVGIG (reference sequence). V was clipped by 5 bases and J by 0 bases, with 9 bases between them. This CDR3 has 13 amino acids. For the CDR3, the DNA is TGTGCCTGGGAGGGTGCTAGCACAGATACGCAGTATTTT. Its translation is CAWEGASTDTQYF.

The CDR3 DNA is TGTGCCAGCAGTGAAGAAGGGAGCTCCTACAATGAGCAGTTCTTC. It codes for CASSEEGSSYNEQFF. This chain connects TRBV6-1 to TRBJ2-1; tentative D call: TRBD2 (5 bases). Germline values: CDR1 MNHNS, CDR2 SASEGT. Trimming stripped 1 base from V and 0 bases from J, with 7 bases between. The CDR3 sequence is 15 residues long.

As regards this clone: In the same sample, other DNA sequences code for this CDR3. The CDR3 DNA follows: TGTGCCAGTAGTATCCTACCGAGCACAGATACGCAGTATTTT. Protein product: CASSILPSTDTQYF. The rearrangement links TRBV19 to TRBJ2-3; D gene ambiguous. Germline CDR1 reads LNHDA; CDR2 reads SQIVND (reference sequence). This CDR3 region has 14 residues. Deletions cut 3 bases from V and 0 bases from J, with 7 bases between.

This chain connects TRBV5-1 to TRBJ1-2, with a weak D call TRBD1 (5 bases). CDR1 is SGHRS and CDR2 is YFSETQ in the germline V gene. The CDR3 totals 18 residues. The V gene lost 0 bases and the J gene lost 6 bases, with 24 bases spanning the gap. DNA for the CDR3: TGCGCCAGCAGCTTGGATAAAGGGATGGCAGGGCGGATGCATGGCTACACCTTC. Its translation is CASSLDKGMAGRMHGYTF.

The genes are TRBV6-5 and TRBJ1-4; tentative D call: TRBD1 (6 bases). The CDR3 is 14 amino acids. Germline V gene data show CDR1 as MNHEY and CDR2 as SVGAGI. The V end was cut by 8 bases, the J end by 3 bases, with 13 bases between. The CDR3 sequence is CASRKQGPNEKLFF. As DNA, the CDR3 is TGTGCCAGCCGTAAACAGGGACCTAATGAAAAACTGTTTTTT.

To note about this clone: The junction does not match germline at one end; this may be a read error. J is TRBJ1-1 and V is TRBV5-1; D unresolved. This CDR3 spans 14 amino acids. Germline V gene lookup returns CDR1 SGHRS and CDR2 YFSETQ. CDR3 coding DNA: TGCGCCAGCAGGGAGGGATCTATAGGCACTGAGGCTTTCTTT. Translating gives CASREGSIGTEAFF.

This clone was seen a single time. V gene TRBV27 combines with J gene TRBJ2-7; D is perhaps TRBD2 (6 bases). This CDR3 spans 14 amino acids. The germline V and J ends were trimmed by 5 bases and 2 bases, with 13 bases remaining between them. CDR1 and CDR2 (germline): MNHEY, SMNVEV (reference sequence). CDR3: CASSEVGGPYEQYF. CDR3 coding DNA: TGTGCCAGCAGTGAGGTGGGGGGTCCCTACGAGCAGTACTTC.